This T cell receptor beta chain was obtained from a study of blood T cell repertoires in COVID-19. About the study: COVID-19 samples from acute and convalescent phases originated in the United States, Italy and Spain. Nucleic acid was either cDNA or gDNA, and it came from T cells, B-cell-depleted T cells, or PBMCs.

Original processing methods: Scientists estimated how many nucleated cells there were by amplifying reference gene primers. Profiling relied on immunoSEQ multiplex PCR, and the TCRdb table lists in-frame clones only, not all of them. D and trimming come from the DNA, and the V and J calls and clone size come from that table. The table has 60,000 to 85,000 clones, around 74% seen once; the top ten hold under 25%. The germline V gene has CDR1 SGHNT and CDR2 YYREEE (reference sequence). With 0 bases clipped from V and 5 bases from J, the junction kept 5 bases outside the gene matches. The length of the CDR3 is 14 residues.

The source is a man aged 65 to 79 with acute or convalescent COVID-19. The chain combines TRBV5-4 with TRBJ2-7, with 7 bases aligning to TRBD2. What was sequenced was peripheral blood. In DNA form, the CDR3 reads TGTGCCAGCAGCTTGGGGGAGGGTTCCAACGAGCAGTACTTC. Protein: CASSLGEGSNEQYF.